This T cell receptor beta chain originates from a study of CD8+CD57+ T cells in acquired aplastic anemia. Study background: Sorted CD4+ and CD8+ cells yielded around 3.2 ug of DNA on average. Overall study results and limits: Over 25 CD8+ CDR3 sequences occurred in both the patients and the controls.

Flow cytometry had shown expanded CD8+CD57+ cells in the patients chosen for sequencing. By the time of blood sampling, patients had still received no therapy. TCR beta VDJ and CDR3 were profiled, and genomic DNA was the template. TCRdb recomputed calls from the reads with MiXCR, one row per CDR3 protein. The repertoire holds 160,000 or so distinct CDR3 sequences, with around 48% as singletons. This clonotype was detected many times. Its antigen remains unknown. The CDR3 has 14 residues. Between the trimmed V and J ends, which lost 1 base and 7 bases, there was a span of 12 bases. This TCR derives from a human donor with aplastic anemia. Sequencing input: sorted CD4+, CD8+, or CD8+CD57+ T cells (not recorded which) from PBMCs. The chain carries TRBV12-3 or TRBV12-4 and TRBJ2-3, with D possibly TRBD2 on 7 matching bases. This chain's CDR3 is CASSLGGGGYTQYF. DNA of the CDR3: TGTGCCAGCAGTTTAGGGGGGGGCGGCTATACGCAGTATTTT.